These T cell receptor beta chains were read from a single sample in a study of naive and memory T cell subsets. A single record per CDR3 protein comes from TCRdb applying MiXCR to the UMI-ligation and nested PCR reads. The profile shows approximately 150,000 distinct CDR3 sequences, about 20% of them singletons. Sequenced material: naive CD4+ T cells from blood. Every receptor here comes from a human donor in good health. Each CDR3 is given with its conserved first and last residue.

18,TRBV5-1,TRBJ2-7,CASSYWTSGGPTSYEQYF
14,TRBV5-4,TRBJ1-2,CASSLALTGNGYTF
15,TRBV2,TRBJ2-2,CASTGERSNTGELFF
17,TRBV5-1,TRBJ2-6,CASSGGGRVSGANVLTF
16,TRBV9,TRBJ2-1,CASSVAGTRIFNEQFF
16,TRBV12-3/TRBV12-4,TRBJ1-4,CASSLAHGGAGEKLFF
12,TRBV12-3/TRBV12-4,TRBJ2-7,CASSSHSGLRYF
14,TRBV18,TRBJ2-3,CASSGWGTTDTQYF
15,TRBV7-2,TRBJ2-7,CASSLGLVGRPEQYF
15,TRBV5-1,TRBJ2-1,CASSLSWGTGNEQFF
18,TRBV6-5,TRBJ2-1,CASSPRTSGKSSYNEQFF
13,TRBV28,TRBJ2-7,CASRDRGRYEQYF
14,TRBV28,TRBJ2-7,CASSPGTVGYEQYF
15,TRBV7-2,TRBJ2-5,CASSLVGSGTSPPYF